This T cell receptor (beta chain) was obtained from a study of T cells in Graves' hyperthyroidism and ophthalmopathy. Study results and limitations: Ophthalmopathy stood apart from stable hyperthyroidism in a 13 V-J model. Onset of ophthalmopathy came a median approximately 6.5 months after the model predicted it.

This clonotype was found many times. Its target is not known. There were TCR beta CDR3 regions amplified from RNA transcripts. The primer set for the first-round RT-PCR of the TCR CDR3 was HTBI. TCRdb processed the multiplex PCR reads anew with MiXCR; each CDR3 protein has one entry. The sample contains around 600,000 distinct CDR3 sequences, approximately 42% of which appear only once. Orbital computed tomography and thyroid ultrasound, together with serum TRAb and thyroxine and clinical symptoms, were used for diagnoses. The sequence derives from an adult man with Graves' disease, either hyperthyroidism or ophthalmopathy (not recorded which). The sequenced material came from peripheral blood or thyroid tissue (not recorded which).

The DNA of the CDR3 is TGTGCCATCAGTGAGTCGAGAAAGACCCAGTACTTC. Amino acids: CAISESRKTQYF. The gene calls are TRBV10-3 and TRBJ2-5; D remains ambiguous. This CDR3 region has 12 residues. The germline V gene encodes CDR1 ENHRY and CDR2 SYGVKD. With 0 bases removed from V and 6 bases from J, the gap between germline ends came to 5 bases.